This entry lists 15 T cell receptor beta chains sequenced from one sample in a study of cytomegalovirus exposure and HLA in healthy donors. Only in-frame clones appear in the TCRdb table, and some are missing; sequencing was by immunoSEQ multiplex PCR. The sample consists of roughly 80,000 clones, approximately 91% of them appearing once. The sample was PBMCs. The origin of the receptors is a young man in good health and CMV-seronegative.

This clone appeared a single time. DNA for the CDR3: TGTGCCAGCAGTGAAGGGCCCAGGGCCTACAATGAGCAGTTCTTC. Its translation is CASSEGPRAYNEQFF. The chain uses TRBV2 and TRBJ2-1, with D tentatively TRBD1 (5 bases). Trimming took off 1 base at V and 2 bases at J, with 9 bases between the two ends. CDR1 and CDR2 from the germline V gene are SNHLY and FYNNEI. This CDR3 contains 15 residues. Full variable domain (rest looked up from reference TRBV2 and TRBJ2-1): EPEVTQTPSHQVTQMGQEVILRCVPISNHLYFYWYRQILGQKVEFLVSFYNNEISEKSEIFDDQFSVERPDGSNFTLKIRSTKLEDSAMYFCASSEGPRAYNEQFFGPGTRLTVL.

This chain links TRBV27 with TRBJ2-5, with D hard to call. Germline lookup yields CDR1 MNHEY and CDR2 SMNVEV (reference sequence). The CDR3 runs to 11 residues. The V end was cut by 3 bases, the J end by 3 bases, with 2 bases between. CDR3 residues: CASSFKETQYF. The CDR3 DNA is TGTGCCAGCAGTTTCAAAGAGACCCAGTACTTC.

The V call is TRBV19, the J call TRBJ1-3; perhaps TRBD1 as D (5 bases). Germline V gene sequence: CDR1 LNHDA, CDR2 SQIVND (reference sequence). The length of the CDR3 is 14 residues. V lost 7 bases, J lost 0 bases, and 10 bases lay in between. The DNA for the CDR3 is TGTGCCAGTACCCGCGGACACTCTGGAAACACCATATATTTT. Amino acid sequence: CASTRGHSGNTIYF.

The rearrangement joins TRBV28 to TRBJ1-2, with 9 bases matching TRBD1. Germline V gene lookup returns CDR1 MDHEN and CDR2 SYDVKM. The CDR3 runs to 17 residues. V trimming: 5 bases; J trimming: 0 bases; junction bases outside the gene matches: 10. Here the CDR3 reads CASSEPGTGHPNYGYTF. Written as DNA, the CDR3 is TGTGCCAGCAGTGAACCCGGGACAGGGCATCCTAACTATGGCTACACCTTC.

The chain is built from TRBV4-2 and TRBJ1-2, with unresolved D. Germline-derived CDR1 and CDR2 are LGHNA and YNFKEQ. The V and J ends lost 3 bases and 8 bases respectively, with 19 bases between them. There are 15 residues in the CDR3. Here the CDR3 reads CASSQSLGESWGYTF. The CDR3 region has the DNA TGTGCCAGCAGCCAGAGCCTTGGGGAGTCGTGGGGCTACACCTTC.

This chain joins TRBV19 and TRBJ2-7, with 10 bases lining up with TRBD1. The CDR3 spans 14 residues. J lost 2 bases, V lost 7 bases, and 5 bases had no gene match. Germline V CDR1 and CDR2: LNHDA, SQIVND (reference sequence). This chain's CDR3 is CASNTGTGAYEQYF. The CDR3 DNA reads TGTGCCAGTAATACGGGGACAGGGGCCTACGAGCAGTACTTC.

This clone was counted a single time. This sequence joins TRBV28 and TRBJ2-7, with D hard to call. The CDR3 has 14 residues. Trimming took 5 bases from V and 1 from J, leaving 12 bases between them. CDR1 MDHEN and CDR2 SYDVKM come from the germline V gene. The chain's CDR3 is CASSTPGRSYEQYF. The CDR3 DNA is TGTGCCAGCAGTACTCCGGGTCGGTCCTACGAGCAGTACTTC.

V usage is TRBV5-6 and J usage is TRBJ2-1; TRBD1 agrees at 8 bases. Germline assignment: CDR1 SGHDT and CDR2 YYEEEE. The CDR3 spans 18 residues. J lost 2 bases, V lost 4 bases, and 14 bases had no gene match. The CDR3 protein is CASSRPKPGQVPYNEQFF. CDR3 coding DNA: TGTGCCAGCAGCCGACCCAAACCGGGACAGGTTCCCTACAATGAGCAGTTCTTC. The full variable domain, completed using reference TRBV5-6 and TRBJ2-1, is DAGVTQSPTHLIKTRGQQVTLRCSPKSGHDTVSWYQQALGQGPQFIFQYYEEEERQRGNFPDRFSGHQFPNYSSELNVNALLLGDSALYLCASSRPKPGQVPYNEQFFGPGTRLTVL.

The V and J genes are TRBV11-3 and TRBJ2-1, with TRBD2 matching 15 bases. The CDR3 runs 15 residues. V lost 1 base to trimming and J lost 8 bases; unmatched junction nucleotides: 0. CDR1 is SGHNT, CDR2 YENEEA, per germline. Here the CDR3 reads CASSLGTSGGDEQFF. DNA for the CDR3: TGTGCCAGCAGCTTAGGGACTAGCGGGGGGGATGAGCAGTTCTTC. The whole variable domain, remainder taken from reference TRBV11-3 and TRBJ2-1, is EAGVVQSPRYKIIEKKQPVAFWCNPISGHNTLYWYLQNLGQGPELLIRYENEEAVDDSQLPKDRFSAERLKGVDSTLKIQPAELGDSAVYLCASSLGTSGGDEQFFGPGTRLTVL.

This clone was seen a handful of times. The chain couples TRBV12-2 to TRBJ1-1; the table's D call of TRBD1 was not tested on the DNA. TRBV12-2 is a known pseudogene. CDR3 length: 14 amino acids. The CDR3 protein is CASRPTDRATEAFF. Written as DNA, the CDR3 is TGTGCAAGTCGCCCGACCGACAGGGCCACTGAAGCTTTCTTT.

This chain links TRBV4-1 with TRBJ2-5; D remains ambiguous. V was trimmed by 1 base and J by 1 base, leaving 7 bases between them. The CDR3 totals 14 residues. Germline lookup yields CDR1 MGHRA and CDR2 YSYEKL. The CDR3 bases are TGCGCCAGCAGCCAAGGTTACGGCCAAGAGACCCAGTACTTC. Protein: CASSQGYGQETQYF.

The chain uses TRBV9 and TRBJ2-3; TRBD1 agrees at 7 bases. The CDR3 contains 13 residues. With 7 bases clipped from V and 2 bases from J, the junction kept 4 bases outside the gene matches. Germline V gene lookup returns CDR1 SGDLS and CDR2 YYNGEE. The CDR3 region is CASRDRHTDTQYF. The DNA for the CDR3 is TGTGCCAGCCGGGACAGACACACAGATACGCAGTATTTT.

CDR3 nucleotide sequence: TGTGCCAGCAGTCTCAGACTAGACTACATAGATACGCAGTATTTT. Protein: CASSLRLDYIDTQYF. J is TRBJ2-3 and V is TRBV28; weak D call: TRBD2 (6 bases). The V gene's germline CDR1 is MDHEN and CDR2 SYDVKM. The CDR3 totals 15 residues. Deletions cut 5 bases from V and 5 bases from J, with 17 bases between.

V and J are TRBV27 and TRBJ2-6, with 9 bases identical to TRBD1. The CDR3 consists of 19 residues. V dropped 3 bases and J dropped 3; count of bases not matched to a gene: 12. Germline CDR1 MNHEY, CDR2 SMNVEV (reference sequence). The CDR3 region has the DNA TGTGCCAGCAGTTTTATCGTAAGGGGACAGGGCGGTGGGGCCAACGTCCTGACTTTC. It encodes CASSFIVRGQGGGANVLTF.

This chain links TRBV6-1 with TRBJ1-2, with D unclear. In germline, CDR1 is MNHNS, CDR2 SASEGT. V was cut by 5 bases and J by 0 bases, with 7 bases left in between. The CDR3 consists of 13 residues. In DNA, the CDR3 is TGTGCCAGCAGTCCGACAACTAACTATGGCTACACCTTC. Translation: CASSPTTNYGYTF.